The 16 T cell receptor beta chains given below trace back to one sample, sequenced in a study of Ad26.COV2.S vaccination and SARS-CoV-2 variants. Indicated treatment: 15 to 20 received Ad26.COV2.S at low or high dose, single or two shots; several received placebo; per-sample allocation not given. Sampling was performed 63 days after the first vaccine or placebo injection. Repertoires were generated with immunoSEQ multiplex PCR, while TCRdb's copy carries only in-frame clones and drops some. This sample carries over 300,000 clones, 80% to 90% of them seen once, and the ten largest clones take more than 7%. The sequences come from peripheral blood, collected in a trial of Ad26.COV2.S vaccine versus placebo. The receptors were sampled from a person aged 18-65 years who received the Ad26.COV2.S COVID-19 vaccine or a placebo.

V and J are TRBV11-3 and TRBJ1-3; tentatively, D is TRBD1 (5 bases). The CDR3 runs to 13 residues. V lost 8 bases and J lost 9, with 17 bases in between. Germline values: CDR1 SGHNT, CDR2 YENEEA. CDR3 sequence reads: CASSLSGDRTIYF. The CDR3 DNA follows: TGTGCCAGCTCACTTTCTGGGGACCGCACCATATATTTT. The full variable domain, completed using reference TRBV11-3 and TRBJ1-3, is EAGVVQSPRYKIIEKKQPVAFWCNPISGHNTLYWYLQNLGQGPELLIRYENEEAVDDSQLPKDRFSAERLKGVDSTLKIQPAELGDSAVYLCASSLSGDRTIYFGEGSWLTVV.

This chain uses TRBV5-6 with TRBJ1-2; D is unclear. With 4 bases removed from V and 5 bases from J, the gap between germline ends came to 9 bases. CDR1 and CDR2 from the germline V gene are SGHDT and YYEEEE. The CDR3 sequence is 12 residues long. In DNA form, the CDR3 reads TGTGCCAGCAGCGCCAGGTATTATGGCTACACCTTC. Translating gives CASSARYYGYTF. Looking up the rest from reference TRBV5-6 and TRBJ1-2 gives the full variable domain: DAGVTQSPTHLIKTRGQQVTLRCSPKSGHDTVSWYQQALGQGPQFIFQYYEEEERQRGNFPDRFSGHQFPNYSSELNVNALLLGDSALYLCASSARYYGYTFGSGTRLTVV.

V gene TRBV18 combines with J gene TRBJ2-3, with 10 bases aligning to TRBD2. V shed 0 bases, J shed 6 bases, and the junction held 6 bases outside the gene matches. CDR1 KGHSH and CDR2 LQKENI come from the germline V gene. The CDR3 extends over 16 amino acids. CDR3 nucleotides: TGTGCCAGCTCACCACCGGGTAGCGGGAGGAAGGATACGCAGTATTTT. It yields the protein CASSPPGSGRKDTQYF.

This chain connects TRBV7-9 to TRBJ2-7; D call uncertain. Germline CDR1 and CDR2: SEHNR and FQNEAQ (reference sequence). V was cut by 2 bases and J by 0 bases, with 8 bases left in between. This CDR3 comprises 14 residues. The CDR3 reads CASSLWIVSYEQYF. The CDR3 coding sequence is TGTGCCAGCAGCTTATGGATTGTCTCCTACGAGCAGTACTTC.

The chain joins TRBV5-1 to TRBJ1-2, with D possibly matching TRBD1 (6 bases). In germline, CDR1 is SGHRS, CDR2 YFSETQ. The CDR3 is 15 amino acids. The V end was cut by 4 bases, the J end by 0 bases, with 13 bases between. DNA of the CDR3: TGCGCCAGCAGCCCATCCGGGACATCTAACTATGGCTACACCTTC. Translating gives CASSPSGTSNYGYTF.

The chain is built from TRBV10-3 and TRBJ2-1; tentatively, D is TRBD2 (7 bases). The CDR3 covers 16 residues. The ends were cut back, 3 bases at V and 5 bases at J, with 17 bases in the middle. Germline lookup yields CDR1 ENHRY and CDR2 SYGVKD. The CDR3 region is CAISEAGEGQNNEQFF. The CDR3 nucleotides read TGTGCCATCAGTGAAGCAGGGGAGGGCCAGAACAATGAGCAGTTCTTC.

This rearrangement joins TRBV4-2 to TRBJ2-1, with TRBD1 matching 7 bases. CDR1 and CDR2 from the germline V gene are LGHNA and YNFKEQ. Trimming took 1 base from V and 4 from J; bases not matched to a gene: 7. The CDR3 length is 16 residues. Written as DNA, the CDR3 is TGTGCCAGCAGCCAAGTTGGCAGGGGGATTTACAATGAGCAGTTCTTC. This encodes CASSQVGRGIYNEQFF.

This chain connects TRBV2 to TRBJ2-5, with 9 positions matching TRBD2. V dropped 4 bases and J dropped 1; count of bases not matched to a gene: 10. The CDR3 spans 17 residues. Germline CDR1 SNHLY, CDR2 FYNNEI. The CDR3 region is CASSGMVAGASQETQYF. Written as DNA, the CDR3 is TGTGCCAGCAGTGGTATGGTAGCGGGGGCGTCCCAAGAGACCCAGTACTTC.

This clone was found a few times. The chain recombines TRBV5-6 with TRBJ1-2; 7 bases agree with TRBD1. The J segment lost 4 bases and the V segment lost 3 bases, leaving 0 bases of the junction unmatched. There are 12 residues in the CDR3. The germline gives CDR1 SGHDT, CDR2 YYEEEE. CDR3 residues: CASSWDSYGYTF. The CDR3 nucleotides are TGTGCCAGCAGCTGGGACAGCTATGGCTACACCTTC.

V usage is TRBV4-3 and J usage is TRBJ2-2; D might be TRBD2 (5 bases). This CDR3 has 13 amino acids. Germline V gene lookup returns CDR1 LGHNA and CDR2 YSLEER. V was cut by 7 bases and J by 6 bases, with 12 bases left in between. CDR3 sequence (DNA): TGCGCCAGCACGCCGGACGGGGCCGGGGAGCTGTTTTTT. Translation gives CASTPDGAGELFF.

The genes are TRBV7-9 and TRBJ2-2, with D perhaps matching TRBD2 (7 bases). The CDR3 contains 17 residues. CDR1 and CDR2 (germline): SEHNR, FQNEAQ (reference sequence). V lost 5 bases to trimming and J lost 8 bases, with 24 bases between them. The CDR3 DNA reads as TGTGCCAGCAGCCCTCCGGGGTATCGGGGGGCAGCTGGGGAGCTGTTTTTT. It encodes CASSPPGYRGAAGELFF.

The chain has TRBV27 and TRBJ1-1; D call uncertain. CDR3 length: 12 amino acids. V was trimmed by 3 bases and J by 11 bases, leaving 13 bases between them. The V gene's germline CDR1 is MNHEY and CDR2 SMNVEV (reference sequence). In DNA, the CDR3 is TGTGCCAGCAGTTTCCCGCCCCCTTGGGCTTTCTTT. The encoded protein is CASSFPPPWAFF.

The count of this clone is one. The CDR3 protein is CASSYGQIGAIDEQFF. The CDR3 DNA reads as TGTGCCAGCAGTTACGGGCAGATTGGCGCGATCGATGAGCAGTTCTTC. The chain has TRBV6-6 and TRBJ2-1; no definite D call. Germline values: CDR1 MNHNY, CDR2 SVGAGI (reference sequence). The CDR3 totals 16 residues. Trimming stripped 2 bases from V and 8 bases from J, with 19 bases between.

The chain recombines TRBV20-1 with TRBJ1-1; D is unresolved. The germline V and J ends were trimmed by 3 bases and 0 bases, with 8 bases remaining between them. This CDR3 contains 13 residues. Germline-derived CDR1 and CDR2 are DFQATT and SNEGSKA (reference sequence). In DNA form, the CDR3 reads TGCAGTGCTAGTGACACCATGAACACTGAAGCTTTCTTT. It translates to CSASDTMNTEAFF.

This chain's CDR3 is CAWALAGGGEQFF. In DNA form, the CDR3 reads TGTGCCTGGGCCCTAGCGGGAGGGGGTGAGCAGTTCTTC. The rearrangement joins TRBV30 to TRBJ2-1; 12 nucleotides align to TRBD2. CDR3 length: 13 amino acids. V dropped 5 bases and J dropped 9; count of bases not matched to a gene: 5. Looked up from germline, CDR1 is GTSNPN and CDR2 is SVGIG (reference sequence).

This clone showed up just once. The rearrangement links TRBV6-6 to TRBJ2-7, with D perhaps matching TRBD1 or TRBD2 (5 bases each). Germline CDR1 reads MNHNY; CDR2 reads SVGAGI (reference sequence). The CDR3 contains 15 residues. Trimming pared 2 bases from V and 5 bases from J, leaving 16 bases between. CDR3 nucleotides: TGTGCCAGCAGTTACCCGGAGGCAGGGACCGACGAGCAGTACTTC. The encoded protein is CASSYPEAGTDEQYF.